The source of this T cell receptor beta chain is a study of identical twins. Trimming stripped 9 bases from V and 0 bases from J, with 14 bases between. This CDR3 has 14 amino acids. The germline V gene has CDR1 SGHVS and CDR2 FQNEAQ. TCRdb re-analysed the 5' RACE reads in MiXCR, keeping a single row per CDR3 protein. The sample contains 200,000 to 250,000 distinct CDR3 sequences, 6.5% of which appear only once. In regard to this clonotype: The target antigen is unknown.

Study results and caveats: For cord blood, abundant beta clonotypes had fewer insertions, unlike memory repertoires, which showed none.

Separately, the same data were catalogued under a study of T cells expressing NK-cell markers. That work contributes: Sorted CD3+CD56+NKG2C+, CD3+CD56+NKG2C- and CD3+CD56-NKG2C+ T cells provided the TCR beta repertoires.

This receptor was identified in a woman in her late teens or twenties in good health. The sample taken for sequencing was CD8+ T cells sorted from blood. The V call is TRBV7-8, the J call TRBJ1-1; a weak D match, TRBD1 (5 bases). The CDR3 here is CASNRGVVNTEAFF. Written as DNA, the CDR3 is TGTGCCAGTAATCGAGGGGTGGTGAACACTGAAGCTTTCTTT.